This T cell receptor (beta chain) was sequenced during a study of control samples from healthy donors and cancer patients. Generated by immunoSEQ multiplex PCR, the TCRdb table keeps only in-frame clones and is missing some. The repertoire holds approximately 140,000 clones, approximately 94% seen once, with around 12% in the top ten. This clone is a singleton in its sample. V lost 9 bases to trimming and J lost 10 bases, with 10 bases between them. This CDR3 spans 11 amino acids. This rearrangement joins TRBV12-3 or TRBV12-4 to TRBJ1-6; D remains ambiguous. The sequencing input was blood. This receptor was identified in a man aged 35-49 years in good health. The CDR3 here is CARRPGSPLHF. The CDR3 DNA reads as TGTGCCAGGAGACCCGGCTCACCCCTCCACTTT.